This record looks at one TCR beta chain sequence and its context. Its antigen is unidentified. The trim removed 7 bases at V and 0 bases at J, leaving 3 bases unmatched. This CDR3 has 12 amino acids. Germline-derived CDR1 and CDR2 are SQVTM and ANQGSEA. The source of the sample is a study of Ad26.COV2.S vaccination and SARS-CoV-2 variants. Study summary: Enrolled in COV1001, the donor was in the Ad26.COV2.S trial arm, which received the vaccine. Whole-study findings and limits: Following vaccination, spike-specific CD8+ and CD4+ T cell responses reportedly exhibited substantial breadth. Vaccine recipients surpassed placebo recipients in spike-specific TCR breadth.

Sequencing was performed with immunoSEQ multiplex PCR; in TCRdb, only in-frame clones are kept and a portion is missing. The table records over 400,000 clones, 90% of them present only once. The treatment: about 20 received Ad26.COV2.S at low or high dose, single or two shots; 5 received placebo; per-sample allocation not given. Samples were taken on day 63 after the first vaccine or placebo injection. In Boston, the donor was an adult between 18-55 years of age. The receptor's source is a person between 18 and 60 years old who received the Ad26.COV2.S COVID-19 vaccine or a placebo. This chain joins TRBV29-1 and TRBJ2-7; the match to TRBD2 covers 7 bases. This specimen consisted of peripheral blood, obtained in a trial of Ad26.COV2.S vaccine versus placebo. CDR3 in DNA: TGCAGCGGGGGACTAAACTCCTACGAGCAGTACTTC. Translating gives CSGGLNSYEQYF.